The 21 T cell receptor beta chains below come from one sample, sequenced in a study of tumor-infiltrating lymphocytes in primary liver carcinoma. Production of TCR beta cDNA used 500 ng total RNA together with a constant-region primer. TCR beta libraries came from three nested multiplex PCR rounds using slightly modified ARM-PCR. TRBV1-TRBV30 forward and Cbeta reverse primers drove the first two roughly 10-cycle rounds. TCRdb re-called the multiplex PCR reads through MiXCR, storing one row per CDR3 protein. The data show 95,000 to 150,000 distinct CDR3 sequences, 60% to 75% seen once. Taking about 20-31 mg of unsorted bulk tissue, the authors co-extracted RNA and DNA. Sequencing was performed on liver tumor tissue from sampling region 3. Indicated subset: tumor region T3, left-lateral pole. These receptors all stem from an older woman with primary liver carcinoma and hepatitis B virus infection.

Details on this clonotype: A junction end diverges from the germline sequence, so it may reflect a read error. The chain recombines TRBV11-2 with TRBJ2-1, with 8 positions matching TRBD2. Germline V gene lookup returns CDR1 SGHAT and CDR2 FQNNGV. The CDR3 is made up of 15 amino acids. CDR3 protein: CASSSPGTSLVEQFF. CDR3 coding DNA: TGTGCCAGCAGCTCCCCCGGGACTAGTCTGGTTGAGCAATTCTTC.

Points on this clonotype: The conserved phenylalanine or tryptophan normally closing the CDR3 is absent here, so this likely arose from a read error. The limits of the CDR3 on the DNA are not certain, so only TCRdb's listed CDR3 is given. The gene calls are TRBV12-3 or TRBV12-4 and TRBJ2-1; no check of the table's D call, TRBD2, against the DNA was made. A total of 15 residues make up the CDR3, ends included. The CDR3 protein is CASSLGTSGRASLFL.

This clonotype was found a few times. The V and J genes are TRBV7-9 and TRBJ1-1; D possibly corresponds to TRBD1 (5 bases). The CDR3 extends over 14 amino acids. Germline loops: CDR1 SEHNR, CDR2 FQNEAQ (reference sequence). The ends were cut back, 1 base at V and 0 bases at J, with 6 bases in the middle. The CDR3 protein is CASSLGGVNTEAFF. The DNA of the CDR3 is TGTGCCAGCAGCTTAGGGGGGGTGAACACTGAAGCTTTCTTT.

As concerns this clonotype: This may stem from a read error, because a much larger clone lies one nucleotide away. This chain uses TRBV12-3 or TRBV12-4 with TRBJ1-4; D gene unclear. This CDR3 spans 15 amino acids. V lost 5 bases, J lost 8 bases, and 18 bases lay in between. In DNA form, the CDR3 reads TGTGCCAGCAGTCACATAGGGAGGGTGCGCGAAAAACTGTTTTTT. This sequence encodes CASSHIGRVREKLFF.

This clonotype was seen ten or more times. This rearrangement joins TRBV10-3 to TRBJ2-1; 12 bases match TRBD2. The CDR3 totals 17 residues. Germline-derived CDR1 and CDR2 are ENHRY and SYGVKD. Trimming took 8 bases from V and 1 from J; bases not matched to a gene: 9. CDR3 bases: TGTGCCATCGAGGCTAGCGGGAGGGCCTGGTCCTACAATGAGCAGTTCTTC. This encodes CAIEASGRAWSYNEQFF.

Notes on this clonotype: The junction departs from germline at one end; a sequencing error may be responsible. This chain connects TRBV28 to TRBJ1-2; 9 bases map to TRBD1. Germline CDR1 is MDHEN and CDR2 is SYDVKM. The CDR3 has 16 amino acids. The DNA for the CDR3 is TGTGCCAACAGTTTAACCGGGGGACAGGGCCACTATGGCTACACCTTC. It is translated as CANSLTGGQGHYGYTF.

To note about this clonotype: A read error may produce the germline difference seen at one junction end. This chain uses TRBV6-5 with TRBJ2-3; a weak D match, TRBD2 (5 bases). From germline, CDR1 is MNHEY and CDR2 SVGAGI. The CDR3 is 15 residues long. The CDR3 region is CASASRGGRADTRYF. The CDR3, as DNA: TGTGCGAGCGCAAGTCGCGGAGGAAGGGCGGATACGCGGTATTTT.

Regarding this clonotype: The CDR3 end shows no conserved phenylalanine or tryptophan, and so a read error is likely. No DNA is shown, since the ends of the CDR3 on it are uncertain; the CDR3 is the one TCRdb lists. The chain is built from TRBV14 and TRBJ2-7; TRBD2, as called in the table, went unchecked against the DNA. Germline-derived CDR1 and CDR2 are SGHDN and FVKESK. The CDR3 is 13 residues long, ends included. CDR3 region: CASSQLAGAGKYL.

This CDR3 reads CASSVTADSGELFF. CDR3 nucleotide sequence: TGTGCCAGCAGTGTAACAGCGGACTCCGGGGAGCTGTTTTTT. The chain has TRBV6-1 and TRBJ2-2, with D possibly being TRBD2 (5 bases). V lost 4 bases, J lost 6 bases, and 12 bases lay in between. The CDR3 spans 14 residues. Germline assignment: CDR1 MNHNS and CDR2 SASEGT.

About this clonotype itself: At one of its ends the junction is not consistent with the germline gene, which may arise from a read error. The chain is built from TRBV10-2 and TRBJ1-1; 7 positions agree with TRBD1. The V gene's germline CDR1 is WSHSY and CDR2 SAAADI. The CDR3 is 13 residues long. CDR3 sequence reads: CASKGQSNTEVFF. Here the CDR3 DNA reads TGCGCCAGCAAGGGACAGTCGAACACTGAAGTTTTCTTT.

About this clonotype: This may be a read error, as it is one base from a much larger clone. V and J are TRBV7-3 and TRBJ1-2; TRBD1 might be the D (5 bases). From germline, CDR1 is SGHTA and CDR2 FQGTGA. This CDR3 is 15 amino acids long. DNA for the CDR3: TGTGCCAGCAGCTTGGGCCCCGGGGCCAACTATGACTACACCTTC. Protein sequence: CASSLGPGANYDYTF.

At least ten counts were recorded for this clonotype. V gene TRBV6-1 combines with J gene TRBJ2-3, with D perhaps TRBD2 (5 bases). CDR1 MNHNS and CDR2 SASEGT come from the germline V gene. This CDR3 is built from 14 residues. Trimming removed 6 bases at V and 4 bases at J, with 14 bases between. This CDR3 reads CASRVMAGADTQYF. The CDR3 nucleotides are TGTGCCAGCAGAGTCATGGCCGGGGCAGATACGCAGTATTTT.

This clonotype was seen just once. The CDR3 sequence is CASRLMSGKQFF. The CDR3 DNA reads TGTGCCAGCAGGTTAATGAGCGGGAAGCAGTTCTTC. The chain carries TRBV11-2 and TRBJ2-1, with 7 bases fitting TRBD2. In germline, CDR1 is SGHAT, CDR2 FQNNGV. The J segment lost 11 bases and the V segment lost 6 bases, leaving 7 bases of the junction unmatched. The CDR3 length is 12 residues.

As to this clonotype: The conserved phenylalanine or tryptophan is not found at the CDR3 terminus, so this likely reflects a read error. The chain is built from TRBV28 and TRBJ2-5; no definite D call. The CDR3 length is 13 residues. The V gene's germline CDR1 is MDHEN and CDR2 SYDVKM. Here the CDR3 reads CTSSPGSQETQYL. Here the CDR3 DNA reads TGTACCAGCAGTCCTGGGTCTCAAGAGACCCAGTACTTA.

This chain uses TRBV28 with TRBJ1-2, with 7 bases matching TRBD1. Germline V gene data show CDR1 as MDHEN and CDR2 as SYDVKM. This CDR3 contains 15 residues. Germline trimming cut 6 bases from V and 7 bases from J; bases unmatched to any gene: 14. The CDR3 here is CASREGSGGVGGYTF. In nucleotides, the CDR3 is TGTGCCAGCAGGGAGGGATCAGGGGGTGTCGGTGGCTACACCTTC.

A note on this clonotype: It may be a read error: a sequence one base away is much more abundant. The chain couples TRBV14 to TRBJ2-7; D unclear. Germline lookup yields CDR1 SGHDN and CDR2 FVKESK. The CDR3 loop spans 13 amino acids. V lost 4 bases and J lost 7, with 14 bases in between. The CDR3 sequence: CASSPVLMGEQYF. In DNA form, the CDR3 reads TGTGCCAGCAGCCCAGTTTTGATGGGAGAGCAGTACTTC.

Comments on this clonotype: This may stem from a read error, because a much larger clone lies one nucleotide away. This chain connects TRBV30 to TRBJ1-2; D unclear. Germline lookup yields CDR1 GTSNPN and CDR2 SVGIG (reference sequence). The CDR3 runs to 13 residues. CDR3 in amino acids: CAWTKRPYYGYIF. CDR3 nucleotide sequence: TGTGCCTGGACCAAGAGACCCTACTATGGCTACATCTTC.

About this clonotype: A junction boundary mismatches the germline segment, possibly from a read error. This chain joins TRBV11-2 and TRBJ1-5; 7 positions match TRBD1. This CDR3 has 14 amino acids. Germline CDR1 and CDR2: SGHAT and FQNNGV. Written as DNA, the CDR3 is TGTGCCAGTAGCTTCACAGGGGATGGTCGGCCCCAGCATTTT. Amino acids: CASSFTGDGRPQHF.

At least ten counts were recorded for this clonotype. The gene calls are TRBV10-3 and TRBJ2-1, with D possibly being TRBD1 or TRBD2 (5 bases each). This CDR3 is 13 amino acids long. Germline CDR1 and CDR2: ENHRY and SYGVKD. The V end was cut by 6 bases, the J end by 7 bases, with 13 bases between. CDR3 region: CAIRGEPGNEQFF. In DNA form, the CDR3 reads TGTGCCATCAGGGGGGAGCCCGGAAATGAGCAGTTCTTC.

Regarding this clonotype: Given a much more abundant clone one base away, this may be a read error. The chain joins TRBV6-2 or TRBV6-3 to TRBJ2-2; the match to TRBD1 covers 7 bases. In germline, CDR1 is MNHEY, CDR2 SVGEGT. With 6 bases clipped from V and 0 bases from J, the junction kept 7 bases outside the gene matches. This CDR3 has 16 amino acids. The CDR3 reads CASSSQGQPNTGELFF. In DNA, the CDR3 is TGTGCCAGCAGCTCACAGGGACAGCCGAACACCGGGGAGCTGTTTTTT.

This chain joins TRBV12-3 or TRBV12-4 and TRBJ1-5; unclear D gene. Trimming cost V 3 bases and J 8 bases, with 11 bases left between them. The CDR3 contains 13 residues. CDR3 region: CASSLVGWKPQHF. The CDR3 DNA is TGTGCCAGCAGTTTGGTGGGATGGAAGCCCCAGCATTTT.